This TCR beta chain was sequenced for a study of patients and donors after allogeneic stem cell transplantation. This clonotype has only a few counts. Unmatched junction bases numbered 16, after V lost 6 bases and J lost 9 bases. The CDR3 extends over 16 amino acids. Each CDR3 protein gets one entry after TCRdb re-called the RT-PCR reads with MiXCR. The data hold around 150,000 distinct CDR3 sequences, with approximately 37% observed a single time. This clonotype was sampled from a human donor who was either an allogeneic HSCT recipient or a stem cell or donor lymphocyte infusion donor (not recorded which). It is not recorded whose cells these are; they may come from a transplant donor. The rearrangement links TRBV12-3 or TRBV12-4 to TRBJ2-1, with TRBD2 matching 8 bases. Sequenced sample: blood, either unsorted or a sorted T cell fraction (not recorded which). The CDR3 here is CASRTTSGEPSGEQFF. The CDR3, as DNA: TGTGCCAGCAGGACTACTAGCGGTGAACCCTCCGGTGAGCAGTTCTTC.